The following is a T cell receptor beta chain sequence with its context. Its antigen is still unknown. Per-base quality was not reported, and no clone a single base away is much larger than it. Collaborating institutions collected whole blood in K2EDTA tubes following their own protocols. For TCRbeta analysis, collaborators shipped samples in one of three forms: frozen whole blood, isolated PBMCs, or DNA extracted from either of those sample types. This entry comes from a study of blood T cell repertoires in COVID-19 (TCRdb year 2020). In the study overall: Samples from collaborators originated in the United States, Italy and Spain and spanned both the acute and convalescent phases of COVID-19. Subjects who had been exposed to COVID-19, were actively infected with it, or had recovered from it provided the deeply sampled blood TCRbeta repertoires that made up the dataset. The sample metadata nearly always contained a de-identified subject ID, COVID-19 status, age in years and sex. Samples came from the ongoing ImmuneRACE study (first 160 participants) plus 1,254 subjects from 6 global collaborators. Where available, HLA class I and class II types were taken from metadata supplied by the sample provider and were not determined by assay-based typing. The repertoires were released in a freely available public database meant as a resource for research on the immune response to SARS-CoV-2. The material from the prospective study consisted of cDNA or gDNA derived from T cells, B-cell-depleted T cells, or PBMCs.

TCRbeta CDR3 regions were amplified from genomic DNA using the immunoSEQ Assay, a bias-controlled multiplex PCR. Turning to the authors' computational methods: The number of nucleated cells in each sample was estimated from the amplification of reference gene primers within the assay. To quantify the absolute abundance of each unique TCRbeta CDR3 rearrangement, sequence reads were collapsed and filtered. For each sample, productive Simpson clonality was calculated by taking the square root of Simpson's diversity index across productive rearrangements. TCRdb mirrors the immuneACCESS table, restricted to in-frame sequences. Some clones are absent from its copies; in checked studies, under half trace to an unresolved V gene, and the reason for the others is unknown. The V and J calls and the clone size are those of that table, but D and trimming were determined from the DNA. A total of tens of thousands of clones appear in this sample, approximately 85% of them only once. 10% to 15% of the sample is in the top ten clones.

Study-level results and caveats: The amount of clinical and demographic metadata varied by source and participant and was provided uncurated.

The receptor was isolated from a human donor in a cohort sampled during active COVID-19. The sample taken for sequencing was peripheral blood.

The CDR3 here reads CASSIRLADYNEQFF. At the DNA level, the sequence is TGTGCCAGTAGTATACGACTAGCCGATTACAATGAGCAGTTCTTC. The chain is assembled from TRBV19 and TRBJ2-1, and TRBD2 matches 7 of the central bases. As encoded in the germline V gene (reference sequence), CDR1 is LNHDA while CDR2 is SQIVND. Including the terminal cysteine and phenylalanine, the CDR3 comprises 15 residues. Only CDR3 DNA is held: 45 bases, read in frame from base 1. Trimming accounts for 2 bases at V and 4 bases at J, while the number of junction bases matched to no gene is 5.